These 9 T cell receptor beta chains originate from one sample sequenced in a study of human T cells and chemical hapten exposure. This sample's time point: patch test 1, 2 weeks after DPC sensitization. Sample treatment: therapeutic diphenylcyclopropenone sensitization with weekly scalp DPC. From the RACE reads, TCRdb called clonotypes with MiXCR, one entry per CDR3 protein. Among roughly 82,000 distinct CDR3 sequences, 10% to 15% were seen once, and the ten largest hold about 3.5%. The input for sequencing was whole blood, taken in connection with sensitization to the hapten diphenylcyclopropenone (DPC). The receptors derive from a woman in her sixties with alopecia areata. Some clones in this sample may be carry-over from other donors' samples.

The rearrangement joins TRBV6-1 to TRBJ2-1; D is possibly TRBD2 (6 bases). There are 16 residues in the CDR3. The V end lost 4 bases, the J end lost 0 bases, and 13 bases lay between the germline ends. Per germline, CDR1 MNHNS and CDR2 SASEGT. The CDR3 is CASSALARSSYNEQFF. The CDR3 coding sequence is TGTGCCAGCAGTGCACTAGCCCGGAGCTCCTACAATGAGCAGTTCTTC.

In its sample, this clonotype was seen many times. The V gene is TRBV4-1, the J gene TRBJ2-2; a possible D gene is TRBD2 (5 bases). The V and J ends lost 6 bases and 3 bases respectively, with 26 bases between them. The CDR3 covers 19 residues. Germline V gives CDR1 MGHRA, CDR2 YSYEKL. DNA of the CDR3: TGCGCCAGCAGGCCAAGTCCCGTTACTAGATCCACACACACCGGGGAGCTGTTTTTT. Translating it yields CASRPSPVTRSTHTGELFF.

CDR3 sequence reads: CASSFSAGHTNTEAFF. Here the CDR3 DNA reads TGTGCCAGCAGCTTTAGCGCGGGACATACCAACACTGAAGCTTTCTTT. The rearrangement joins TRBV7-9 to TRBJ1-1, with D possibly being TRBD1 (6 bases). The CDR3 totals 16 residues. V lost 3 bases and J 2 bases, leaving 16 bases between the germline ends. Germline CDR1 is SEHNR and CDR2 is FQNEAQ (reference sequence).

This clonotype was counted between two and nine times. The V gene is TRBV20-1, the J gene TRBJ2-7; TRBD1 aligns across 7 bases. Germline V gene sequence: CDR1 DFQATT, CDR2 SNEGSKA (reference sequence). The V gene end was trimmed by 1 base and the J gene end by 3 bases; junction bases not matched to a gene: 6. The CDR3 loop spans 14 amino acids. The DNA for the CDR3 is TGCAGTGCTAGAGGAACAGGGGCGGGCTACGAGCAGTACTTC. Translation gives CSARGTGAGYEQYF.

There are a few counts of this clonotype. The gene calls are TRBV15 and TRBJ2-1; possible D gene TRBD2, 5 bases. The germline V and J ends were trimmed by 5 bases and 8 bases, with 13 bases remaining between them. The CDR3 sequence is 13 residues long. CDR1 is LNHNV and CDR2 is YYDKDF in the germline V gene (reference sequence). For the CDR3, the DNA is TGTGCCACCAGCCTTGGTGAGGGATATGAGCAGTTCTTC. Its protein is CATSLGEGYEQFF.

This clonotype was seen ten or more times. The gene calls are TRBV7-9 and TRBJ2-5; 13 bases agree with TRBD2. The CDR3 spans 16 residues. In germline, CDR1 is SEHNR, CDR2 FQNEAQ (reference sequence). V shed 4 bases, J shed 7 bases, and the junction held 9 bases outside the gene matches. In nucleotides, the CDR3 is TGTGCCAGCAGCTCATCCGGGACTAGCGGGGCCTCGACCCAGTACTTC. As protein: CASSSSGTSGASTQYF. Filled out from reference TRBV7-9 and TRBJ2-5, the complete variable domain reads DTGVSQNPRHKITKRGQNVTFRCDPISEHNRLYWYRQTLGQGPEFLTYFQNEAQLEKSRLLSDRFSAERPKGSFSTLEIQRTEQGDSAMYLCASSSSGTSGASTQYFGPGTRLLVL.

This clonotype was counted only a few times. The chain has TRBV12-3 or TRBV12-4 and TRBJ2-2; tentatively, D is TRBD2 (5 bases). The CDR3 is 15 residues long. Trimming took 2 bases from V and 7 from J, leaving 14 bases between them. CDR3 in DNA: TGTGCCAGCAGTTTAAGAACAATGGCGGGCGGGGAGCTGTTTTTT. This gives the protein CASSLRTMAGGELFF.

Concerning this clonotype itself: A read error may produce the germline difference seen at one junction end. This rearrangement joins TRBV29-1 to TRBJ1-2; weak D call: TRBD1 (5 bases). The germline CDR1 and CDR2 sequences are SQVTM and ANQGSEA. This CDR3 has 14 amino acids. CDR3 sequence reads: CSVEDSTANYGYTF. Here the CDR3 DNA reads TGCAGCGTGGAAGACAGCACCGCTAACTATGGCTACACCTTC. The full variable domain, its missing parts supplied by reference TRBV29-1 and TRBJ1-2, is SAVISQKPSRDICQRGTSLTIQCQVDSQVTMMFWYRQQPGQSLTLIATANQGSEATYESGFVIDKFPISRPNLTFSTLTVSNMSPEDSSIYLCSVEDSTANYGYTFGSGTRLTVV.

The chain couples TRBV20-1 to TRBJ1-1; TRBD1 matches 9 bases. CDR1 and CDR2 (germline): DFQATT, SNEGSKA (reference sequence). V was clipped by 3 bases and J by 11 bases; unmatched bases: 13. The CDR3 consists of 14 residues. CDR3 amino acids: CSASLPEGTGTAFF. DNA of the CDR3: TGCAGTGCTAGCTTACCGGAAGGGACAGGGACGGCTTTCTTT.